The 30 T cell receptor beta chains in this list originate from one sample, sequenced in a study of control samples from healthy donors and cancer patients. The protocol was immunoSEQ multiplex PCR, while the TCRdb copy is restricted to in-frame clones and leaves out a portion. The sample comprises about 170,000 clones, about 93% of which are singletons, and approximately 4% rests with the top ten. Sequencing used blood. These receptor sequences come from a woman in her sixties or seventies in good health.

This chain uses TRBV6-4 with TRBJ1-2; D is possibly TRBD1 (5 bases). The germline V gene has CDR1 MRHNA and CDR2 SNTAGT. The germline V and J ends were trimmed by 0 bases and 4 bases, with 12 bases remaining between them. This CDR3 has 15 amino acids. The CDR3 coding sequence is TGTGCCAGCAGTGACTCAACAGGAGACTTCTATGGCTACACCTTC. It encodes CASSDSTGDFYGYTF.

The CDR3 loop is CASSTRGVLNEKLFF. The CDR3 DNA is TGTGCCAGCAGTACACGGGGCGTCCTAAATGAAAAACTGTTTTTT. This chain links TRBV6-6 with TRBJ1-4, with D possibly being TRBD1 (5 bases). Germline V gene lookup returns CDR1 MNHNY and CDR2 SVGAGI (reference sequence). CDR3 length: 15 amino acids. V dropped 5 bases and J dropped 5 bases, with 15 bases sitting between them.

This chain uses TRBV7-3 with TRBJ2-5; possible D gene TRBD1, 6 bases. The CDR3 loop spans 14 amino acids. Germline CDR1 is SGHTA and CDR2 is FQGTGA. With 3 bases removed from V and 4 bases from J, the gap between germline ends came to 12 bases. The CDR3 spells CASSFGRGSETQYF. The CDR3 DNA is TGTGCCAGCAGCTTCGGCAGGGGCTCAGAGACCCAGTACTTC.

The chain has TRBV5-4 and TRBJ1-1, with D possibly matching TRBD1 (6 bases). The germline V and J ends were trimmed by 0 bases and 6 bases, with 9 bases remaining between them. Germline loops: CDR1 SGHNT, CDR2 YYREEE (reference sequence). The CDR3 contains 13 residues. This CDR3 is CASSLAGTPEAFF. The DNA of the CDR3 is TGTGCCAGCAGCTTGGCCGGGACACCTGAAGCTTTCTTT.

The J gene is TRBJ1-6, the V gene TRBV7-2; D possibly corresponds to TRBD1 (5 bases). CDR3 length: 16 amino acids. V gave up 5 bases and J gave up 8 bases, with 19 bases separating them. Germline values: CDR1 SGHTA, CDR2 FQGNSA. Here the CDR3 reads CASSNRGRVADSPLHF. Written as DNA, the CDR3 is TGTGCCAGCAGCAATAGAGGCAGGGTAGCTGATTCACCCCTCCACTTT.

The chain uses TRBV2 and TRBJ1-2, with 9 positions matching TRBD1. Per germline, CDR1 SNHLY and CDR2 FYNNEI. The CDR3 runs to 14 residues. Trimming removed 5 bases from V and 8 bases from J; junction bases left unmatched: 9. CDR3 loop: CASSTTGDRDGYTF. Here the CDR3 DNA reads TGTGCCAGCAGTACTACCGGGGACAGGGACGGCTACACCTTC.

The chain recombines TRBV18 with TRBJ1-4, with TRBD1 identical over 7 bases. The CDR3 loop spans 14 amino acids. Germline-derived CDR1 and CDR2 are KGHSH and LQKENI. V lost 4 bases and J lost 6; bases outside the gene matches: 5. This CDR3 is CASSQPGTDEKLFF. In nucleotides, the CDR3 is TGTGCCAGCTCACAGCCCGGGACAGATGAAAAACTGTTTTTT.

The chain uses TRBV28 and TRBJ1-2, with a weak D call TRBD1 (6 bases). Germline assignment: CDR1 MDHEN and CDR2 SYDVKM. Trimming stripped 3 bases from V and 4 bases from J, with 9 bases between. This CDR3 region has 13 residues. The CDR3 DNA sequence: TGTGCCAGCAGTTTCAGAGGGGGCTATGGCTACACCTTC. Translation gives CASSFRGGYGYTF.

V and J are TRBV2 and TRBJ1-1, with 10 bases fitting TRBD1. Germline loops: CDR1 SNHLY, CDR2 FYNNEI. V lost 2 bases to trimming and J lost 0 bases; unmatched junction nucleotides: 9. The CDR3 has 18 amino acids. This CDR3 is CASSEWGGQGQMNTEAFF. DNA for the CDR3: TGTGCCAGCAGTGAATGGGGGGGACAGGGGCAAATGAACACTGAAGCTTTCTTT. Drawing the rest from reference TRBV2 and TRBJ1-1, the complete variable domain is EPEVTQTPSHQVTQMGQEVILRCVPISNHLYFYWYRQILGQKVEFLVSFYNNEISEKSEIFDDQFSVERPDGSNFTLKIRSTKLEDSAMYFCASSEWGGQGQMNTEAFFGQGTRLTVV.

The CDR3 coding sequence is TGTGCCAGCTCGGCGAGGCTAGCGGGGGACCAGGATACGCAGTATTTT. Protein sequence: CASSARLAGDQDTQYF. The chain links TRBV18 to TRBJ2-3, with 10 bases aligning to TRBD2. Germline CDR1 is KGHSH and CDR2 is LQKENI. The CDR3 extends over 16 amino acids. J lost 6 bases, V lost 6 bases, and 12 bases had no gene match.

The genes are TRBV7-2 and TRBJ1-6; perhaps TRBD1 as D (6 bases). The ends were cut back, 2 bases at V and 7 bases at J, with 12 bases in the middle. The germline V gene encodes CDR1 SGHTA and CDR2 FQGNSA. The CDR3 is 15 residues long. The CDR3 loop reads CASSLNRVGNSPLHF. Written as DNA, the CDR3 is TGTGCCAGCAGCTTAAACAGGGTTGGCAATTCACCCCTCCACTTT.

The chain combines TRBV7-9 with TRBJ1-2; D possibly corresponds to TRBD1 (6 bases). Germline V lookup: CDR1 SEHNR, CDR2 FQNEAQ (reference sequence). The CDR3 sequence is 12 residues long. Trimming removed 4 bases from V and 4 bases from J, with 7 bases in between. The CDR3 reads CASSWTAYGYTF. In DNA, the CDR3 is TGTGCCAGCAGCTGGACAGCCTATGGCTACACCTTC.

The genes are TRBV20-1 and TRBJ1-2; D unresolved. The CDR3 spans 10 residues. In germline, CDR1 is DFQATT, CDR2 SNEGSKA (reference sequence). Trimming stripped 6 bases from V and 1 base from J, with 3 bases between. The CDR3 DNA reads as TGCAGTGCCTTTAACTATGGCTACACCTTC. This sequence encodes CSAFNYGYTF.

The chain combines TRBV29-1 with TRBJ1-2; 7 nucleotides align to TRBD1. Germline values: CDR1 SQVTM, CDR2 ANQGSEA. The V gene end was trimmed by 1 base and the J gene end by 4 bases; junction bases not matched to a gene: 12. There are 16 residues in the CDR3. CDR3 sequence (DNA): TGCAGCGTTGAAGCCGGCGGGACAGCGCTATTCTATGGCTACACCTTC. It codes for CSVEAGGTALFYGYTF.

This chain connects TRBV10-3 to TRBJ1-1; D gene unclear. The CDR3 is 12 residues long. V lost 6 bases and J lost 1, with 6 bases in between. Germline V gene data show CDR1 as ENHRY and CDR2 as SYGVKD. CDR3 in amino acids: CAISRENTEAFF. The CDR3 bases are TGTGCCATCAGCCGGGAGAACACTGAAGCTTTCTTT.

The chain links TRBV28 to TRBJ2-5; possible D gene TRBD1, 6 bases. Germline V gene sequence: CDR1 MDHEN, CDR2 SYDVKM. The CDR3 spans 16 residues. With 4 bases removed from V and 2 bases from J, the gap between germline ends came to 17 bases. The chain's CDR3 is CASSSIGDRPQETQYF. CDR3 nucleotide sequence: TGTGCCAGCAGTTCGATCGGTGACAGGCCTCAAGAGACCCAGTACTTC.

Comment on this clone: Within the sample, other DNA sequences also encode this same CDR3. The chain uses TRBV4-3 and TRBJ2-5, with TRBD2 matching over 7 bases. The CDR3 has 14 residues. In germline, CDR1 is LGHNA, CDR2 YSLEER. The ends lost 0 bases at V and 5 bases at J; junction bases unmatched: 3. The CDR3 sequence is CASSQELGRETQYF. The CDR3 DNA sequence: TGCGCCAGCAGCCAAGAACTCGGGAGGGAGACCCAGTACTTC.

The CDR3 DNA reads as TGTGCCAGCAGCGTAGACTTCGGCGGGGAGCTGTTTTTT. This codes for CASSVDFGGELFF. The rearrangement links TRBV9 to TRBJ2-2; D is ambiguous. With 0 bases removed from V and 7 bases from J, the gap between germline ends came to 7 bases. Germline lookup yields CDR1 SGDLS and CDR2 YYNGEE. This CDR3 is built from 13 residues.

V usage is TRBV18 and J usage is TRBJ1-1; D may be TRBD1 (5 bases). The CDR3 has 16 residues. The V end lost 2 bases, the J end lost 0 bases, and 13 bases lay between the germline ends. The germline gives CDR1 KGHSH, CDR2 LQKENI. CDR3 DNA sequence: TGTGCCAGCTCACCATTGGCAGGGAACATGAACACTGAAGCTTTCTTT. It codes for CASSPLAGNMNTEAFF.

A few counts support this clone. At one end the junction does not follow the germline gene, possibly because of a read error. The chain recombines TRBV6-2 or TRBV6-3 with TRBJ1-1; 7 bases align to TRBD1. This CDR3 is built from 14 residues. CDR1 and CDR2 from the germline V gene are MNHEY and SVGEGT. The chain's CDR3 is CASIYRGGDTEAFF. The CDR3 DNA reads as TGTGCCAGCATTTACAGGGGAGGGGACACTGAAGCTTTCTTT.

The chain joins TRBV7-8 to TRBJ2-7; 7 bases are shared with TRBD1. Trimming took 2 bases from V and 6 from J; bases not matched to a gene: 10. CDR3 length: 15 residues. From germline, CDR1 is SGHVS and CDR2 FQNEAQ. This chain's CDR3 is CASSLPRTGLSEQYF. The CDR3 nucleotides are TGTGCCAGCAGCTTACCCCGGACAGGTTTATCCGAGCAGTACTTC.

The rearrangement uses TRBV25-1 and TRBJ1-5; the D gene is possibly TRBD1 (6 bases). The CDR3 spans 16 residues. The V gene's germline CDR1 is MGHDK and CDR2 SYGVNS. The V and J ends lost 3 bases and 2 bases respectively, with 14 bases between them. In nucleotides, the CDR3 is TGTGCCAGCAGTGACGGCCCAAGGGGGGGCAATCAGCCCCAGCATTTT. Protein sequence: CASSDGPRGGNQPQHF. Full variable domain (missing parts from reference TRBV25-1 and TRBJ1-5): EADIYQTPRYLVIGTGKKITLECSQTMGHDKMYWYQQDPGMELHLIHYSYGVNSTEKGDLSSESTVSRIRTEHFPLTLESARPSHTSQYLCASSDGPRGGNQPQHFGDGTRLSIL.

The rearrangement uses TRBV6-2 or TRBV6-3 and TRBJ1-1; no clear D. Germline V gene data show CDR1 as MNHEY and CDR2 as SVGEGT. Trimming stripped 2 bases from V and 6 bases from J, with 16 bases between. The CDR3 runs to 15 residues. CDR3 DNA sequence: TGTGCCAGCAGTTACCGGCCGGGTGGATCGGCTGAAGCTTTCTTT. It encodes CASSYRPGGSAEAFF.

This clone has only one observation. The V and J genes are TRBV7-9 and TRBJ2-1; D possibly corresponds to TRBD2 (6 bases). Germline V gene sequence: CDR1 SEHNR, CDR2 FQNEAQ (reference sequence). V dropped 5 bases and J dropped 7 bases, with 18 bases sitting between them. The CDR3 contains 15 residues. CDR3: CASSLTTREWNEQFF. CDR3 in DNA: TGTGCCAGCAGCCTTACGACTAGGGAGTGGAATGAGCAGTTCTTC.

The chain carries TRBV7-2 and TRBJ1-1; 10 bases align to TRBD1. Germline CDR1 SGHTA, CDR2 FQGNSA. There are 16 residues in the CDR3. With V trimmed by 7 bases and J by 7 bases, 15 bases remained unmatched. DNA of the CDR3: TGTGCCAGCACCCAATACCCGGGACAGGGGATTAATGAAGCTTTCTTT. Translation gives CASTQYPGQGINEAFF.

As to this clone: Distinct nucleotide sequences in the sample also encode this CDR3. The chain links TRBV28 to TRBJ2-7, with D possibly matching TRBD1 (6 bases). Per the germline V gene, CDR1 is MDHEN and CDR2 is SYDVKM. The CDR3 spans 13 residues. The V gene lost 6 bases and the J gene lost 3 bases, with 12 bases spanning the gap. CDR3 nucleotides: TGTGCCAGCAGCCCTGGGGGCAACTACGAGCAGTACTTC. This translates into CASSPGGNYEQYF.

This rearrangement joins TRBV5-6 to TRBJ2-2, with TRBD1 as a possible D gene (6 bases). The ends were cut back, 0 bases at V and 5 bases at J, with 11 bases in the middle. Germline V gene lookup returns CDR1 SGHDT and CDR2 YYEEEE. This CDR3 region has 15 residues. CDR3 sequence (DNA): TGTGCCAGCAGCTTGGTAGGGGGAGAAACCGGGGAGCTGTTTTTT. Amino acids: CASSLVGGETGELFF.

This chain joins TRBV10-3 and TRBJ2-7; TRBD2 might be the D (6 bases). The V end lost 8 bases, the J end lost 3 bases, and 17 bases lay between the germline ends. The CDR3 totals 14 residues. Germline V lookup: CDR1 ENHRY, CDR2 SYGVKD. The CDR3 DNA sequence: TGTGCCATCGGTACCGGGACGGGGGTCTACGAGCAGTACTTC. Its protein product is CAIGTGTGVYEQYF.

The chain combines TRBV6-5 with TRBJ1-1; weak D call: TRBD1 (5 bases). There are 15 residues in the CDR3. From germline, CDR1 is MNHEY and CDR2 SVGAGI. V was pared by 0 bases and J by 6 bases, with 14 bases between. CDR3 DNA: TGTGCCAGCAGTTACTCGAGGGATTCAGGGTCTGAAGCTTTCTTT. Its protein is CASSYSRDSGSEAFF.

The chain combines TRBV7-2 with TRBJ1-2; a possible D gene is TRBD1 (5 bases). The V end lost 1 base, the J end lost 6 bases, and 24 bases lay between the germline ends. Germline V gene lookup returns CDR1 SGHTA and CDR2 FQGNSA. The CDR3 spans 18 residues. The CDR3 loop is CASSLVGGQGGSVDGYTF. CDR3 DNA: TGTGCCAGCAGCTTAGTAGGCGGGCAGGGAGGGTCGGTGGATGGCTACACCTTC.